This record concerns one T cell receptor (beta chain) sequence. Generated by immunoSEQ multiplex PCR, the TCRdb table keeps only in-frame clones and is missing some. Seen here are 100,000 or so clones, roughly 90% observed once, and the top ten hold more than 3%. These data come from a study of OX40 agonist ivuxolimab in advanced cancers. Study in general: Ivuxolimab was administered intravenously to patients at 0.01 to 10 mg/kg every 2 weeks.

Germline assignment: CDR1 SGHRS and CDR2 YFSETQ. The CDR3 totals 13 residues. Trimming cost V 4 bases and J 5 bases, with 13 bases left between them. Sequences were derived from CD4+ or CD8+ T cells sorted from blood, sampled in a trial of the OX40 agonist ivuxolimab. The receptor was isolated from an adult with an advanced solid tumor such as melanoma, head and neck, liver or kidney cancer. The chain joins TRBV5-1 to TRBJ2-7; D is perhaps TRBD2 (7 bases). The CDR3 spells CASSDGGLNEQYF. The CDR3 coding sequence is TGCGCCAGCAGCGACGGGGGGCTGAACGAGCAGTACTTC.